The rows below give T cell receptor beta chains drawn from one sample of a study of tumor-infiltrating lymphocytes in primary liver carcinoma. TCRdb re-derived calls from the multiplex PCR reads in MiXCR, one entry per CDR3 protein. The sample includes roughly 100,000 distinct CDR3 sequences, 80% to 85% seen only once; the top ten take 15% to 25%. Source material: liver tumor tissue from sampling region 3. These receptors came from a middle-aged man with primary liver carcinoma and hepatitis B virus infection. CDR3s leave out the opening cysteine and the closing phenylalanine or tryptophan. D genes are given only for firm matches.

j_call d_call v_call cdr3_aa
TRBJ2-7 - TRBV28 ASSDPVEQY
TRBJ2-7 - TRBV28 ASSLQGPVVQY
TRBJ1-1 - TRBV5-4 VSSSQGGTEAF
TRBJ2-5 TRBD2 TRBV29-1 NDILAGGVETQY
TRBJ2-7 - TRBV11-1 ASKGNQSYEQY
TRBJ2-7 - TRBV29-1 SVEGGRFDEQY
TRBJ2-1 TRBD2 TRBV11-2 ASSWTRGAEQS
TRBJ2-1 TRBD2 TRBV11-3 ASSIDSGSGHNEQF
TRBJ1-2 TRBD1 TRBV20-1 SAGTGVDYGYT
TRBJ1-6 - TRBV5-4 ASGLDTITLH
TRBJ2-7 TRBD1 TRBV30 AWNNTGTGDEQY
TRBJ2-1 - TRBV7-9 ASSLSLTSHEQF
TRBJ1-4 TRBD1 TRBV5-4 GSSPRPGTGTSG
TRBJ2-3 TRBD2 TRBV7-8 ASSWRGRANTDTQY
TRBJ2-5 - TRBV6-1 ASRVLGTSSRETQY
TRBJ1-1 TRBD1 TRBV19 ASTPGGTEAF
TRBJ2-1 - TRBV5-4 ASSLNLSGTYEQF
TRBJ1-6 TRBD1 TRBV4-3 ASSWDRGRNSPLH
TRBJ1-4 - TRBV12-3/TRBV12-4 ASSLKQGNEKMF
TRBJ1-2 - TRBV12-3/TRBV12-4 ASSRFVGVRDGYT
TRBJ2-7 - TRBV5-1 ASSFRISVTGGSYEQY
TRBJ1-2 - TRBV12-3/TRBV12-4 ASNCRGVDYGYT
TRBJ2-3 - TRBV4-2 ASSQESAPYTDTQY
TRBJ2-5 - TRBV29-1 SVEVPRQETPY
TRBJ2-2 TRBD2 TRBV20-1 SARYAGEQIGELF
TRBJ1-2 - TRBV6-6 ASSEGLAGGGYGCS
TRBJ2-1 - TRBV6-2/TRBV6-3 AITLEVLGEQF
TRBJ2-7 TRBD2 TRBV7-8 ASSLKGGTTVTLEQY
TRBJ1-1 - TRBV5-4 ASSLGVLNTEAF
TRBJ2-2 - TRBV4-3 ASSQEKDTGELF
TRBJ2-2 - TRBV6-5 TSSYSMTGDITGELF
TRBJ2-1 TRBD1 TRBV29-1 NVMRPGQDEQF
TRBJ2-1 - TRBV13 ASSLDPGSYYEQV
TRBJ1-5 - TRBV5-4 ASSCDGNSNQPQH
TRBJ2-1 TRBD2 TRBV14 ISSVVAGWVNNEQF
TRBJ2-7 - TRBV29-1 NAMTSGTSTPYEQY
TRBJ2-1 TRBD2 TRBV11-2 ASSLTSLGDEQF
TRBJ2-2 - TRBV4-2 ASSQTLGTTGELF
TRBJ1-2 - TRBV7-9 TSSPPQGGYT
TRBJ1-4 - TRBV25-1 ASSETLATNEKLF